A single sample is the source of the 27 T cell receptor beta chains below, sequenced in a study of siplizumab effects on memory and regulatory T cells. Produced via immunoSEQ multiplex PCR; TCRdb's table is partial and in-frame only. This table holds roughly 100,000 clones, 96% found once. Source material: naive CD4+ T cells sorted from blood. These TCRs come from a human donor in good health.

The chain joins TRBV10-2 to TRBJ1-6; no reliable D call. V lost 7 bases and J lost 10, with 17 bases in between. This CDR3 spans 14 amino acids. Germline V lookup: CDR1 WSHSY, CDR2 SAAADI. Here the CDR3 reads CASTRGDLESPLHF. The DNA for the CDR3 is TGCGCCAGCACCCGCGGGGATTTAGAGTCACCCCTCCACTTT.

The V gene is TRBV10-3, the J gene TRBJ1-2; TRBD1 matches at 10 bases. J gave up 3 bases and V 7 bases, and 5 bases lay outside the gene matches. This CDR3 is 14 amino acids long. Germline lookup yields CDR1 ENHRY and CDR2 SYGVKD. The CDR3: CAIKAGQGDYGYTF. Written as DNA, the CDR3 is TGTGCCATCAAGGCCGGACAGGGGGACTATGGCTACACCTTC.

This clone appeared once. This chain uses TRBV7-8 with TRBJ2-7; 7 bases are a match to TRBD1. V shed 1 base and J 3 bases; nucleotides not matched to a gene: 21. This CDR3 has 20 residues. The germline gives CDR1 SGHVS, CDR2 FQNEAQ. The CDR3, as DNA: TGTGCCAGCAGCTTAGTAGAGTTCGGGACAGAGTCTCTAGTTTACTACGAGCAGTACTTC. The encoded protein is CASSLVEFGTESLVYYEQYF.

CDR3 sequence: CASSEGTSYEQYF. CDR3 DNA: TGTGCCAGCAGTGAAGGTACTTCCTACGAGCAGTACTTC. The chain has TRBV25-1 and TRBJ2-7; D unresolved. V shed 2 bases and J shed 1 base, with 6 bases lying between them. The CDR3 runs 13 residues. CDR1 and CDR2 from the germline V gene are MGHDK and SYGVNS.

The chain carries TRBV11-2 and TRBJ2-2; D unresolved. V shed 1 base and J shed 6 bases, with 9 bases lying between them. Per the germline V gene, CDR1 is SGHAT and CDR2 is FQNNGV. CDR3 length equals 14 residues. This chain's CDR3 is CASSLGGGPGELFF. DNA for the CDR3: TGTGCCAGCAGCTTAGGGGGTGGACCCGGGGAGCTGTTTTTT.

The chain employs TRBV5-1 and TRBJ2-4; the D is unclear. V was trimmed by 0 bases and J by 0 bases, leaving 16 bases between them. Germline V CDR1 and CDR2: SGHRS, YFSETQ. This CDR3 is built from 18 residues. CDR3 region: CASSLAQTSNKAKNIQYF. The CDR3 coding sequence is TGCGCCAGCAGCTTGGCCCAGACCTCCAATAAAGCCAAAAACATTCAGTACTTC.

The V and J genes are TRBV4-2 and TRBJ2-1; possible D gene TRBD1, 6 bases. CDR3 length: 19 residues. Germline V gene lookup returns CDR1 LGHNA and CDR2 YNFKEQ. Deletions cut 0 bases from V and 3 bases from J, with 21 bases between. CDR3 sequence: CASSQESVRGPPRYNEQFF. CDR3 nucleotide sequence: TGTGCCAGCAGCCAAGAATCGGTCAGGGGCCCCCCCCGCTACAATGAGCAGTTCTTC.

The CDR3 DNA sequence: TGTGCCAGCAGCTTATCGGGCGGGTTTGAGCAGTACTTC. Encoded protein: CASSLSGGFEQYF. The J gene is TRBJ2-7, the V gene TRBV7-7; tentative D call: TRBD2 (5 bases). The V and J ends lost 2 bases and 7 bases respectively, with 12 bases between them. Per the germline V gene, CDR1 is SSHAT and CDR2 is FNYEAQ (reference sequence). The CDR3 runs 13 residues.

J is TRBJ2-2 and V is TRBV4-3; 9 bases line up with TRBD2. This CDR3 spans 15 amino acids. Per germline, CDR1 LGHNA and CDR2 YSLEER. V lost 8 bases, J lost 6 bases, and 10 bases stayed unmatched. DNA of the CDR3: TGCGCCAGCGGAAAAGAGGCTAGCGGGGCCGGGGAGCTGTTTTTT. Protein product: CASGKEASGAGELFF.

The chain uses TRBV7-2 and TRBJ1-5, with D possibly being TRBD1 (6 bases). V shed 5 bases and J shed 4 bases, with 9 bases lying between them. Germline V CDR1 and CDR2: SGHTA, FQGNSA. This CDR3 spans 13 amino acids. CDR3 region: CASSRQVNQPQHF. The CDR3 coding sequence is TGTGCCAGCAGCCGACAGGTAAATCAGCCCCAGCATTTT.

This chain connects TRBV15 to TRBJ1-1, with 7 bases fitting TRBD1. The J segment lost 4 bases and the V segment lost 2 bases, leaving 4 bases of the junction unmatched. CDR3 size: 14 residues. Looked up from germline, CDR1 is LNHNV and CDR2 is YYDKDF (reference sequence). CDR3 bases: TGTGCCACCAGCAGACCCGGGACAGCCACTGAAGCTTTCTTT. This gives the protein CATSRPGTATEAFF.

The V call is TRBV18, the J call TRBJ2-7, with TRBD2 identical over 8 bases. The CDR3 has 15 residues. The J segment lost 3 bases and the V segment lost 3 bases, leaving 7 bases of the junction unmatched. Germline CDR1 reads KGHSH; CDR2 reads LQKENI. The CDR3 bases are TGTGCCAGCTCACCCTCGGGCGGGGGGTACTACGAGCAGTACTTC. The encoded protein is CASSPSGGGYYEQYF.

The chain carries TRBV7-9 and TRBJ1-2, with D uncertain. Per germline, CDR1 SEHNR and CDR2 FQNEAQ (reference sequence). Trimming took 3 bases from V and 4 from J, leaving 6 bases between them. CDR3 length: 12 residues. The CDR3, as DNA: TGTGCCAGCAGCTTGGGAACCTATGGCTACACCTTC. Translating gives CASSLGTYGYTF.

The chain couples TRBV6-5 to TRBJ1-1; maybe TRBD1 (6 bases). Per germline, CDR1 MNHEY and CDR2 SVGAGI. The length of the CDR3 is 15 residues. With 0 bases removed from V and 4 bases from J, the gap between germline ends came to 12 bases. Written as DNA, the CDR3 is TGTGCCAGCAGTTACTCCAGGGGCGGGGGCACTGAAGCTTTCTTT. Amino acid sequence: CASSYSRGGGTEAFF.

The V call is TRBV28, the J call TRBJ1-2, with D possibly being TRBD1 (6 bases). V was cut by 5 bases and J by 8 bases, with 18 bases left in between. Looked up from germline, CDR1 is MDHEN and CDR2 is SYDVKM. This CDR3 is built from 14 residues. This chain's CDR3 is CASSTGTSLRGYTF. The CDR3 DNA is TGTGCCAGCAGTACAGGGACGTCGTTAAGGGGCTACACCTTC.

The gene calls are TRBV9 and TRBJ1-3; D might be TRBD1 (5 bases). Trimming took 6 bases from V and 1 from J, leaving 11 bases between them. CDR1 is SGDLS and CDR2 is YYNGEE in the germline V gene. This CDR3 comprises 14 residues. CDR3 residues: CASTAGASGNTIYF. The CDR3 nucleotides are TGTGCCAGCACCGCCGGGGCTTCTGGAAACACCATATATTTT.

This rearrangement joins TRBV5-1 to TRBJ2-3, with D perhaps matching TRBD2 (6 bases). The CDR3 totals 17 residues. Germline V gene sequence: CDR1 SGHRS, CDR2 YFSETQ. V gave up 0 bases and J gave up 1 base, with 15 bases separating them. The CDR3 spells CASSLGVADSRTDTQYF. CDR3 nucleotide sequence: TGCGCCAGCAGCTTGGGAGTAGCGGATTCTCGCACAGATACGCAGTATTTT.

The chain links TRBV9 to TRBJ2-7; 10 bases match TRBD1. The germline V gene has CDR1 SGDLS and CDR2 YYNGEE. CDR3 length: 14 residues. Losses at the gene ends were 3 bases for V and 2 bases for J; bases not matched to a gene: 2. The CDR3 loop is CASSGGQGTYEQYF. The CDR3 bases are TGTGCCAGCAGCGGGGGACAGGGGACCTACGAGCAGTACTTC. Drawing the rest from reference TRBV9 and TRBJ2-7, the complete variable domain is DSGVTQTPKHLITATGQRVTLRCSPRSGDLSVYWYQQSLDQGLQFLIQYYNGEERAKGNILERFSAQQFPDLHSELNLSSLELGDSALYFCASSGGQGTYEQYFGPGTRLTVT.

The rearrangement uses TRBV2 and TRBJ2-1; D unclear. The germline V gene has CDR1 SNHLY and CDR2 FYNNEI. Trimming took 8 bases from V and 7 from J, leaving 9 bases between them. The CDR3 spans 11 residues. The CDR3 loop is CASGSYNEQFF. The CDR3 bases are TGTGCCAGCGGAAGTTATAATGAGCAGTTCTTC.

This chain links TRBV18 with TRBJ1-3; tentatively, D is TRBD1 (6 bases). The CDR3 totals 13 residues. Deletions cut 5 bases from V and 3 bases from J, with 8 bases between. CDR1 is KGHSH and CDR2 is LQKENI in the germline V gene. The CDR3 loop is CASSAGVGNTIYF. CDR3 in DNA: TGTGCCAGCTCAGCAGGGGTTGGAAACACCATATATTTT.

The rearrangement joins TRBV2 to TRBJ1-5; possible D gene TRBD1, 5 bases. CDR1 and CDR2 from the germline V gene are SNHLY and FYNNEI. The CDR3 sequence is 15 residues long. The ends were cut back, 7 bases at V and 0 bases at J, with 13 bases in the middle. The CDR3 region is CASTPTEDSNQPQHF. The DNA of the CDR3 is TGTGCCAGCACCCCGACAGAGGATAGCAATCAGCCCCAGCATTTT.

CDR3 amino acids: CASSLRDRGLSEAFF. DNA for the CDR3: TGCGCCAGCAGCCTCCGGGACAGGGGGCTTTCTGAAGCTTTCTTT. The chain carries TRBV4-1 and TRBJ1-1, with 12 nucleotides matching TRBD1. This CDR3 region has 15 residues. The V gene's germline CDR1 is MGHRA and CDR2 YSYEKL. With 4 bases clipped from V and 6 bases from J, the junction kept 6 bases outside the gene matches.

This chain joins TRBV10-3 and TRBJ2-3; 9 bases match TRBD2. Germline values: CDR1 ENHRY, CDR2 SYGVKD. V gave up 7 bases and J gave up 5 bases; unmatched junction bases: 7. This CDR3 is built from 14 residues. CDR3 sequence (DNA): TGTGCCATCAACTCAGCGGGGGGAGTAGATACGCAGTATTTT. It is translated as CAINSAGGVDTQYF.

The V gene is TRBV7-2, the J gene TRBJ2-7, with 7 bases that match TRBD2. V lost 1 base to trimming and J lost 13 bases; unmatched junction nucleotides: 10. Looked up from germline, CDR1 is SGHTA and CDR2 is FQGNSA. The CDR3 has 13 residues. CDR3 protein: CASSLDSLAAIYF. CDR3 in DNA: TGTGCCAGCAGCTTAGATAGCCTAGCGGCAATCTACTTC.

This chain uses TRBV25-1 with TRBJ2-2, with 12 nucleotides matching TRBD2. Germline V gene lookup returns CDR1 MGHDK and CDR2 SYGVNS. Germline trimming cut 7 bases from V and 7 bases from J; bases unmatched to any gene: 4. The CDR3 consists of 14 residues. The CDR3 loop reads CASMSSGGGGELFF. CDR3 nucleotide sequence: TGTGCCAGCATGTCTAGCGGGGGGGGCGGGGAGCTGTTTTTT.

This clone was seen a few times. The CDR3: CASSYLDGTGSEAFF. CDR3 DNA: TGTGCCAGCAGCTATCTGGACGGGACAGGGTCTGAAGCTTTCTTT. The J gene is TRBJ1-1, the V gene TRBV7-6; 9 nucleotides align to TRBD1. Germline CDR1 SGHVS, CDR2 FNYEAQ. The CDR3 runs to 15 residues. J lost 6 bases, V lost 4 bases, and 9 bases had no gene match.

The gene calls are TRBV2 and TRBJ1-1, with 8 positions matching TRBD1. This CDR3 is built from 13 residues. The ends lost 8 bases at V and 4 bases at J; junction bases unmatched: 6. Germline V gives CDR1 SNHLY, CDR2 FYNNEI. The CDR3 DNA sequence: TGTGCCAGCCTCCGGCAGGGGGCCACTGAAGCTTTCTTT. Residues: CASLRQGATEAFF.